This entry lists 13 T cell receptor beta chains sequenced from one sample in a study of T cells in Graves' hyperthyroidism and ophthalmopathy. Authors of the study amplified TCR beta CDR3 regions from RNA transcripts. A first-round RT-PCR of the TCR CDR3 used the HTBI primer set. MiXCR, run by TCRdb on the multiplex PCR reads, gives a single entry per CDR3 protein. The data contain hundreds of thousands of distinct CDR3 sequences, around a third of them singletons. The source material was blood. Receptors were obtained from a woman in her thirties or forties with Graves' hyperthyroidism.

There are many counts of this clonotype. V and J are TRBV4-3 and TRBJ2-7, with D possibly being TRBD2 (5 bases). The CDR3 has 14 residues. V shed 1 base and J shed 0 bases, with 7 bases lying between them. Germline CDR1 and CDR2: LGHNA and YSLEER. The CDR3, as DNA: TGCGCCAGCAGCCAAGGGGAGCGCTCCTACGAGCAGTACTTC. Its translation is CASSQGERSYEQYF.

The gene calls are TRBV20-1 and TRBJ1-2; D is unclear. The CDR3 runs 13 residues. Germline assignment: CDR1 DFQATT and CDR2 SNEGSKA (reference sequence). V lost 6 bases and J 0 bases, leaving 11 bases between the germline ends. CDR3 sequence reads: CSANGGANYGYTF. As DNA, the CDR3 is TGCAGTGCCAACGGCGGGGCTAACTATGGCTACACCTTC.

Concerning this clonotype itself: One junction end disagrees with the germline gene, perhaps due to a read error. The chain recombines TRBV11-2 with TRBJ1-2; 9 positions agree with TRBD1. The CDR3 spans 16 residues. Germline CDR1 is SGHAT and CDR2 is FQNNGV. The CDR3 nucleotides are TGTACCAGCAGCACCTCGATATCGGGACAGGGCATTGGCTACACCTTC. Residues: CTSSTSISGQGIGYTF.

The CDR3 loop is CASSEIAGNTGELFF. CDR3 nucleotide sequence: TGTGCCAGCAGTGAAATAGCGGGAAACACCGGGGAGCTGTTTTTT. The chain recombines TRBV7-2 with TRBJ2-2, with TRBD2 identical over 8 bases. V lost 6 bases to trimming and J lost 2 bases; unmatched junction nucleotides: 5. Germline-derived CDR1 and CDR2 are SGHTA and FQGNSA. This CDR3 comprises 15 residues.

There are many counts of this clonotype. This rearrangement joins TRBV19 to TRBJ1-5, with D maybe TRBD1 (5 bases). CDR1 is LNHDA and CDR2 is SQIVND in the germline V gene (reference sequence). V was pared by 4 bases and J by 3 bases, with 16 bases between. The CDR3 loop spans 16 amino acids. The CDR3: CASSSSGGGFNQPQHF. As DNA, the CDR3 is TGTGCCAGTAGTAGTTCTGGTGGGGGTTTCAATCAGCCCCAGCATTTT.

The J gene is TRBJ1-1, the V gene TRBV18; the D is unclear. The V end was cut by 4 bases, the J end by 5 bases, with 17 bases between. There are 15 residues in the CDR3. Per the germline V gene, CDR1 is KGHSH and CDR2 is LQKENI. CDR3 sequence reads: CASSLTMDGPTEAFF. The CDR3, as DNA: TGTGCCAGCTCACTCACCATGGACGGTCCTACTGAAGCTTTCTTT.

V usage is TRBV20-1 and J usage is TRBJ2-7; D is tentatively TRBD1 or TRBD2 (5 bases each). The CDR3 is made up of 13 amino acids. From germline, CDR1 is DFQATT and CDR2 SNEGSKA (reference sequence). V lost 5 bases to trimming and J lost 3 bases, with 14 bases between them. The CDR3 DNA follows: TGCAGTGCTGGGGGTGACTACGACTACGAGCAGTACTTC. It yields the protein CSAGGDYDYEQYF.

This chain uses TRBV2 with TRBJ2-1, with unresolved D. The length of the CDR3 is 13 residues. V gave up 10 bases and J gave up 9 bases, with 19 bases separating them. Germline values: CDR1 SNHLY, CDR2 FYNNEI. The CDR3 region is CAISTSRASEQFF. For the CDR3, the DNA is TGTGCCATCAGCACAAGCCGTGCCTCTGAGCAGTTCTTC.

This clonotype came up a few times. V and J are TRBV7-2 and TRBJ1-6, with no clear D. The germline CDR1 and CDR2 sequences are SGHTA and FQGNSA. Trimming cost V 6 bases and J 7 bases, with 10 bases left between them. The CDR3 extends over 13 amino acids. The CDR3 here is CASREVLNSPLHF. The CDR3 nucleotides read TGTGCCAGCAGGGAGGTCCTGAATTCACCCCTCCACTTT.

This clonotype appeared many times. The rearrangement joins TRBV29-1 to TRBJ1-1, with a tentative D call TRBD1 (5 bases). The CDR3 contains 9 residues. V lost 7 bases and J 11 bases, leaving 11 bases between the germline ends. Germline V gives CDR1 SQVTM, CDR2 ANQGSEA. The CDR3 coding sequence is TGCAGCGATATGGGGGATGCTTTCTTT. It is translated as CSDMGDAFF.

This clonotype has a handful of counts. The genes are TRBV19 and TRBJ1-1, with D unclear. V lost 7 bases and J lost 3, with 12 bases in between. The germline gives CDR1 LNHDA, CDR2 SQIVND (reference sequence). The CDR3 spans 13 residues. CDR3 coding DNA: TGTGCCAGTAAGCGAGGGCTGGACACTGAAGCTTTCTTT. This translates into CASKRGLDTEAFF.

With respect to this clonotype: The conserved phenylalanine or tryptophan is not found at the CDR3 terminus, so this likely reflects a read error. The DNA is left out, because the CDR3 cannot be placed on it with certainty; the CDR3 is given as TCRdb lists it. This sequence joins TRBV6-1 and TRBJ1-3. The CDR3 is 9 residues long, ends included. Germline lookup yields CDR1 MNHNS and CDR2 SASEGT. CDR3: CASRPPGLA.

The chain combines TRBV6-5 with TRBJ2-2; the match to TRBD2 covers 7 bases. V was clipped by 2 bases and J by 0 bases; unmatched bases: 9. Germline CDR1 MNHEY, CDR2 SVGAGI. The CDR3 consists of 18 residues. Written as DNA, the CDR3 is TGTGCCAGCAGTTACACGGTCGCGGGAGCGACGAACACCGGGGAGCTGTTTTTT. The encoded protein is CASSYTVAGATNTGELFF.